What follows describes a single T cell receptor (beta chain). The CDR3 spans 15 residues. Germline CDR1 and CDR2: MDHEN and SYDVKM. Trimming cost V 3 bases and J 3 bases, with 11 bases left between them. These data belong to a study of radiotherapy plus CTLA-4 blockade in lung cancer. Method: immunoSEQ multiplex PCR; TCRdb's copy keeps in-frame clones and lacks some. The sample lists roughly 39,000 clones, around three quarters occurring once. The sequence was collected from a human donor with non-small cell lung cancer who had stable disease on radiotherapy plus ipilimumab. The sample consisted of peripheral blood, taken from a patient treated with radiotherapy plus ipilimumab. The chain uses TRBV28 and TRBJ2-2; TRBD1 might be the D (5 bases). Here the CDR3 reads CASSFLGVYTGELFF. The CDR3 bases are TGTGCCAGCAGTTTTTTAGGGGTCTACACCGGGGAGCTGTTTTTT.